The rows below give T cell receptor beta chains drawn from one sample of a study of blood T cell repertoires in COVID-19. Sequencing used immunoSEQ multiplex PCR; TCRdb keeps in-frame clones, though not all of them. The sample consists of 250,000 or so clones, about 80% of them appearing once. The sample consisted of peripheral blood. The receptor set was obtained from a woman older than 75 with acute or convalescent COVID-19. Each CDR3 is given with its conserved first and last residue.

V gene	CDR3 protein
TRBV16	CASSQWGGTTYNEQFF
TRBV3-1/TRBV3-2	CASSQRAGGNTEAFF
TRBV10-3	CAISDGGNTEAFF
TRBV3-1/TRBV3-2	CASSQDVGTGRGVAFF
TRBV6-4	CASSETRGDTQYF
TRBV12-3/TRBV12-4	CASSLSIDTEAFF
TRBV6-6	CASSYSSGAGELFF
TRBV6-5	CASSTDNLRHQPQHF
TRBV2	CASSSGNYGYTF
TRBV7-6	CASSLGQILSDTQYF
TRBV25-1	CASSEFNFPEAFF
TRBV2	CASRGTGGVSGELFF
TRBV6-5	CATDTGVGLYEQYF
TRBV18	CASSPGQGLYGYTF
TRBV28	CASSLSGRGTGTYEQYF
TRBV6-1	CASSENPAGTGATEAFF
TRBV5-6	CASSRDLVIGFGYTF
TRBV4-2	CASSQSAGDTQYF
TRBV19	CASSSLTGGSNQPQHF
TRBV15	CATSRDRGNTEAFF
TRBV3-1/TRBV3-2	CASWSWEGANYGYTF
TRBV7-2	CASRKTRVDYGYTF
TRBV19	CASSHRVINTITEAFF
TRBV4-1	CASSQDGRGPGGKYEQYF
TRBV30	CAWSPYSPLVTGELFF
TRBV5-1	CASSSDNFYGYTF
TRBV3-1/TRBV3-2	CASSQQTGYSYNEQFF
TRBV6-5	CASSQGTSGNTIYF
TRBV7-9	CASSSSPTYGYTF
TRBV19	CASSLTRDSSGNTIYF
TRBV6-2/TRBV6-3	CASSYQLLAGGDTDTQYF
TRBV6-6	CASSYLQAYEQYF
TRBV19	CARTGIQPQHF
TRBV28	CASSRTGINQPQHF
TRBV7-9	CASSLEGQGPPLHF
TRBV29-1	CSVGGLAGGADTQYF
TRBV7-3	CASSLGQGYGYTF
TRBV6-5	CASRRGPFGGYTF
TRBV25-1	CASSSPPGTGGSSYEQYF
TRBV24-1	CATRWGDFDRNSPLHF
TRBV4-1	CASSRGTGGFEQYF
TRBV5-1	CASSKRQASNEKLFF
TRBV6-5	CASSYLRTGKTGELFF
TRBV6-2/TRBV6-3	CASSYSRISGSDTQYF
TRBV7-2	CASNSKGGLEQYF
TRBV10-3	CAISGTGAGNTIYF
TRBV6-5	CASSHRGSPLHF
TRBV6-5	CASSSSGPGGNEQFF
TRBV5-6	CASSFSNGVYGYTF
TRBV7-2	CASSVGLAGGWEQYF